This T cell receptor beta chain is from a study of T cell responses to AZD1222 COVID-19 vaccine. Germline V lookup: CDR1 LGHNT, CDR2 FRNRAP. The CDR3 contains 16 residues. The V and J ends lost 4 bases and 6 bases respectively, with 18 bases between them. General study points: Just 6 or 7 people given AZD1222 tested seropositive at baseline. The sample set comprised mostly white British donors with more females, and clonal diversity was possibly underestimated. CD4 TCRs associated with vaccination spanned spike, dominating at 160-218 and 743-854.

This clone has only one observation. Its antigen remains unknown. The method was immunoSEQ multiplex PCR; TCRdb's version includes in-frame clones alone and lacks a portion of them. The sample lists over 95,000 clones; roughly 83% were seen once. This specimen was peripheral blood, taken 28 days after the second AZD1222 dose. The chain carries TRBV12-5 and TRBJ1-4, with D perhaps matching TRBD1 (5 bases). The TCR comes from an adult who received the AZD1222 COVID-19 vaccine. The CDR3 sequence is CASGSGRAGMYEKLFF. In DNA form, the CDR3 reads TGTGCTAGTGGTTCGGGGCGGGCAGGGATGTATGAAAAACTGTTTTTT.